The 32 T cell receptor beta chains below all came from one sample that was sequenced in a study of blood T cell repertoires in COVID-19. Sequencing was performed with immunoSEQ multiplex PCR; in TCRdb, only in-frame clones are kept and a portion is missing. The data hold 90,000 to 110,000 clones, with around four fifths observed a single time. The sequenced sample consisted of peripheral blood. The source of these receptors is a woman aged 55 to 70 with acute or convalescent COVID-19.

CDR3: CASSGDRGQQFF. In nucleotides, the CDR3 is TGCGCCAGCAGCGGGGACAGGGGCCAGCAGTTCTTC. The chain combines TRBV4-1 with TRBJ2-1, with 10 bases lining up with TRBD1. The length of the CDR3 is 12 residues. Germline loops: CDR1 MGHRA, CDR2 YSYEKL. The J segment lost 11 bases and the V segment lost 5 bases, leaving 3 bases of the junction unmatched.

This chain connects TRBV18 to TRBJ1-3; possibly TRBD1 for D (6 bases). Germline V CDR1 and CDR2: KGHSH, LQKENI. There are 17 residues in the CDR3. Trimming stripped 2 bases from V and 2 bases from J, with 16 bases between. The CDR3 region has the DNA TGTGCCAGCTCACCAAAGTTCCACAGGGAGCCTGGAAACACCATATATTTT. This encodes CASSPKFHREPGNTIYF.

This chain connects TRBV7-9 to TRBJ1-2; D unclear. V shed 7 bases and J shed 5 bases, with 14 bases lying between them. CDR1 SEHNR and CDR2 FQNEAQ come from the germline V gene (reference sequence). The CDR3 consists of 13 residues. Here the CDR3 DNA reads TGTGCCAGCACTAGAGGTCCCTCTTATGGCTACACCTTC. This translates into CASTRGPSYGYTF.

The rearrangement uses TRBV6-6 and TRBJ1-5; 9 nucleotides align to TRBD1. In germline, CDR1 is MNHNY, CDR2 SVGAGI (reference sequence). The V gene end was trimmed by 5 bases and the J gene end by 1 base; junction bases not matched to a gene: 12. There are 18 residues in the CDR3. CDR3 DNA sequence: TGTGCCAGCAGTCCCTTAGCCGGGACAGGGTCAAGCAATCAGCCCCAGCATTTT. Its translation is CASSPLAGTGSSNQPQHF.

This clone showed up just a few times. The chain recombines TRBV6-5 with TRBJ2-5, with TRBD2 matching 10 bases. The CDR3 runs 14 residues. Germline-derived CDR1 and CDR2 are MNHEY and SVGAGI. V lost 2 bases, J lost 5 bases, and 2 bases stayed unmatched. The DNA for the CDR3 is TGTGCCAGCAGTTACGGGACTAGCGCGGAGACCCAGTACTTC. The encoded protein is CASSYGTSAETQYF.

The V call is TRBV6-2 or TRBV6-3, the J call TRBJ1-1; D possibly corresponds to TRBD1 (6 bases). CDR1 MNHEY and CDR2 SVGEGT come from the germline V gene. V lost 5 bases to trimming and J lost 7 bases, with 8 bases between them. The CDR3 runs to 11 residues. For the CDR3, the DNA is TGTGCCAGCAGTAGCAGGGGTGAAGCTTTCTTT. This translates into CASSSRGEAFF.

This chain uses TRBV25-1 with TRBJ2-7; D is perhaps TRBD1 (6 bases). Trimming removed 5 bases at V and 4 bases at J, with 15 bases between. This CDR3 has 14 residues. CDR1 is MGHDK, CDR2 SYGVNS, per germline. CDR3 sequence: CASSYKYRAYEQYF. DNA of the CDR3: TGTGCCAGCAGTTATAAATACAGGGCGTACGAGCAGTACTTC.

The V and J genes are TRBV5-1 and TRBJ1-1; no clear D gene. Germline V gene sequence: CDR1 SGHRS, CDR2 YFSETQ. The CDR3 loop spans 12 amino acids. V was pared by 4 bases and J by 5 bases, with 9 bases between. CDR3 sequence: CASSGGGTEAFF. The DNA of the CDR3 is TGCGCCAGCAGCGGTGGCGGAACTGAAGCTTTCTTT.

V is TRBV27 and J is TRBJ1-1, with D possibly being TRBD1 (6 bases). CDR1 is MNHEY, CDR2 SMNVEV, per germline (reference sequence). Trimming took 6 bases from V and 1 from J, leaving 9 bases between them. CDR3 size: 13 residues. CDR3: CASRRQANTEAFF. The CDR3 nucleotides are TGTGCCAGCAGGAGACAGGCGAACACTGAAGCTTTCTTT.

The rearrangement uses TRBV18 and TRBJ2-1; tentative D call: TRBD2 (5 bases). CDR1 and CDR2 from the germline V gene are KGHSH and LQKENI. With 5 bases removed from V and 12 bases from J, the gap between germline ends came to 17 bases. The CDR3 has 13 residues. CDR3 DNA sequence: TGTGCCAGCTCATCCTCCCCGGGGTCGGGGCAGTTCTTC. Translated: CASSSSPGSGQFF.

The rearrangement joins TRBV6-1 to TRBJ2-3; perhaps TRBD1 as D (6 bases). The CDR3 consists of 14 residues. Between the trimmed V and J ends, which lost 2 bases and 3 bases, there was a span of 9 bases. In germline, CDR1 is MNHNS, CDR2 SASEGT. DNA of the CDR3: TGTGCCAGCAGTGAAAGGGGGACGACAGATACGCAGTATTTT. It is translated as CASSERGTTDTQYF.

The chain joins TRBV9 to TRBJ2-1, with TRBD1 identical over 9 bases. The CDR3 runs 15 residues. V gave up 7 bases and J gave up 5 bases; unmatched junction bases: 10. CDR1 and CDR2 from the germline V gene are SGDLS and YYNGEE. CDR3 amino acids: CASAARDRANNEQFF. CDR3 nucleotide sequence: TGTGCCAGCGCCGCCAGGGACAGGGCAAACAATGAGCAGTTCTTC.

The V and J genes are TRBV28 and TRBJ2-1, with a weak D call TRBD2 (5 bases). The CDR3 has 12 amino acids. Germline CDR1 reads MDHEN; CDR2 reads SYDVKM. The germline V and J ends were trimmed by 6 bases and 7 bases, with 10 bases remaining between them. The CDR3 DNA follows: TGTGCCAGCAGCCCTGGGGAGAATGAGCAGTTCTTC. This codes for CASSPGENEQFF. The complete variable domain, with remaining parts taken from reference TRBV28 and TRBJ2-1, reads DVKVTQSSRYLVKRTGEKVFLECVQDMDHENMFWYRQDPGLGLRLIYFSYDVKMKEKGDIPEGYSVSREKKERFSLILESASTNQTSMYLCASSPGENEQFFGPGTRLTVL.

V usage is TRBV16 and J usage is TRBJ1-1; the D gene is possibly TRBD1 (6 bases). The CDR3 contains 13 residues. Germline loops: CDR1 KGHSY, CDR2 FQNENV. V was clipped by 0 bases and J by 11 bases, with 13 bases between them. CDR3 residues: CASSQSRTGWAFF. For the CDR3, the DNA is TGTGCCAGCAGCCAATCGAGAACAGGGTGGGCTTTCTTT. The full variable domain, in which reference TRBV16 and TRBJ1-1 provide the parts outside the CDR3, is GEEVAQTPKHLVRGEGQKAKLYCAPIKGHSYVFWYQQVLKNEFKFLISFQNENVFDETGMPKERFSAKCLPNSPCSLEIQATKLEDSAVYFCASSQSRTGWAFFGQGTRLTVV.

This chain uses TRBV6-5 with TRBJ1-2; TRBD1 matches 7 bases. CDR1 MNHEY and CDR2 SVGAGI come from the germline V gene. The CDR3 has 13 amino acids. Germline trimming cut 6 bases from V and 5 bases from J; bases unmatched to any gene: 6. For the CDR3, the DNA is TGTGCCAGCAGGTCGGACAGGACTTATGGCTACACCTTC. As protein: CASRSDRTYGYTF.

There are a few counts of this clone. The rearrangement uses TRBV28 and TRBJ1-3, with a possible D match to TRBD1 (5 bases). The ends were cut back, 5 bases at V and 5 bases at J, with 13 bases in the middle. The CDR3 is 14 residues long. The V gene's germline CDR1 is MDHEN and CDR2 SYDVKM. CDR3 in DNA: TGTGCCAGCAGTGGGTCAAGGGGCAGAAACACCATATATTTT. Its translation is CASSGSRGRNTIYF.

As concerns this clone: This clone may be a read error of a much larger clone one base away. V usage is TRBV6-4 and J usage is TRBJ2-7; perhaps TRBD2 as D (10 bases). CDR1 and CDR2 (germline): MRHNA, SNTAGT. Between the trimmed V and J ends, which lost 3 bases and 7 bases, there was a span of 22 bases. The CDR3 loop spans 16 amino acids. DNA for the CDR3: TGTGCCAGCAGTGAAGCGGGGGGGACAGGGTCGGGGGAGCAGTACTTC. This translates into CASSEAGGTGSGEQYF.

The J gene is TRBJ1-1, the V gene TRBV28; D possibly corresponds to TRBD1 (6 bases). Between the trimmed V and J ends, which lost 4 bases and 5 bases, there was a span of 20 bases. CDR1 is MDHEN and CDR2 is SYDVKM in the germline V gene. This CDR3 has 16 amino acids. The CDR3 region is CASSSPGAMAVTEAFF. CDR3 DNA: TGTGCCAGCAGTTCTCCAGGGGCTATGGCCGTAACTGAAGCTTTCTTT.

V gene TRBV11-3 combines with J gene TRBJ2-5; 9 positions match TRBD1. V gave up 8 bases and J gave up 3 bases; unmatched junction bases: 1. Per germline, CDR1 SGHNT and CDR2 YENEEA. The CDR3 consists of 12 residues. The CDR3 coding sequence is TGTGCCAGCGGGGACAGGGAAGAGACCCAGTACTTC. This codes for CASGDREETQYF. Drawing the rest from reference TRBV11-3 and TRBJ2-5, the complete variable domain is EAGVVQSPRYKIIEKKQPVAFWCNPISGHNTLYWYLQNLGQGPELLIRYENEEAVDDSQLPKDRFSAERLKGVDSTLKIQPAELGDSAVYLCASGDREETQYFGPGTRLLVL.

The rearrangement links TRBV9 to TRBJ2-5; a possible D gene is TRBD1 (6 bases). CDR1 SGDLS and CDR2 YYNGEE come from the germline V gene. This CDR3 is 15 amino acids long. With 0 bases removed from V and 2 bases from J, the gap between germline ends came to 11 bases. For the CDR3, the DNA is TGTGCCAGCAGCGTAGGATGGGGGCAACAAGAGACCCAGTACTTC. Protein product: CASSVGWGQQETQYF.

V usage is TRBV28 and J usage is TRBJ1-4, with 7 bases matching TRBD1. This CDR3 has 15 residues. V gave up 6 bases and J gave up 5 bases; unmatched junction bases: 9. The germline CDR1 and CDR2 sequences are MDHEN and SYDVKM. The CDR3 DNA follows: TGTGCCAGCAGCTCTACCGGGACAGAAAATGAAAAACTGTTTTTT. Its protein is CASSSTGTENEKLFF.

This chain uses TRBV6-8 with TRBJ1-1; D call uncertain. This CDR3 is 15 amino acids long. Between the trimmed V and J ends, which lost 5 bases and 1 base, there was a span of 14 bases. Germline assignment: CDR1 MNHGY and CDR2 SAAAGT. The CDR3 nucleotides are TGTGCCAGCAGTCATGATAGCCGCCCGAACACTGAAGCTTTCTTT. This sequence encodes CASSHDSRPNTEAFF.

Concerning this clone: Other DNA variants within this sample encode the same CDR3. This rearrangement joins TRBV7-9 to TRBJ1-2, with D possibly matching TRBD1 (6 bases). Trimming took off 5 bases at V and 2 bases at J, with 9 bases between the two ends. Germline V gene data show CDR1 as SEHNR and CDR2 as FQNEAQ (reference sequence). CDR3 length: 13 residues. The CDR3 loop is CASSRGQNYGYTF. CDR3 sequence (DNA): TGTGCCAGCAGCCGGGGACAAAACTATGGCTACACCTTC.

The CDR3 spells CASSPQDRAGEKLFF. As DNA, the CDR3 is TGTGCCAGCAGCCCACAGGACAGAGCGGGAGAAAAACTGTTTTTT. The chain combines TRBV14 with TRBJ1-4; TRBD1 might be the D (6 bases). Germline V CDR1 and CDR2: SGHDN, FVKESK. Trimming stripped 4 bases from V and 8 bases from J, with 17 bases between. The CDR3 spans 15 residues.

This clone was seen a handful of times. This may come from a read error, since a much larger clone is one base off. The sample has other DNA sequences that encode this CDR3 too. The rearrangement joins TRBV24-1 to TRBJ1-1; a weak D match, TRBD1 (6 bases). The CDR3 has 12 residues. Trimming took 7 bases from V and 1 from J, leaving 6 bases between them. CDR1 and CDR2 from the germline V gene are KGHDR and SFDVKD. CDR3 DNA sequence: TGTGCCACCAGGACAGGGAACACTGAAGCTTTCTTT. Translated: CATRTGNTEAFF.

The chain joins TRBV19 to TRBJ1-1; D gene unclear. The CDR3 loop spans 14 amino acids. The germline V and J ends were trimmed by 1 base and 4 bases, with 10 bases remaining between them. CDR1 and CDR2 from the germline V gene are LNHDA and SQIVND (reference sequence). In DNA, the CDR3 is TGTGCCAGTAGTATAGGGAGGAGAGGCACTGAAGCTTTCTTT. It yields the protein CASSIGRRGTEAFF. Full variable domain (missing parts from reference TRBV19 and TRBJ1-1): DGGITQSPKYLFRKEGQNVTLSCEQNLNHDAMYWYRQDPGQGLRLIYYSQIVNDFQKGDIAEGYSVSREKKESFPLTVTSAQKNPTAFYLCASSIGRRGTEAFFGQGTRLTVV.

The chain links TRBV28 to TRBJ1-1; D possibly corresponds to TRBD1 (6 bases). Between the trimmed V and J ends, which lost 6 bases and 6 bases, there was a span of 11 bases. The CDR3 spans 12 residues. Per germline, CDR1 MDHEN and CDR2 SYDVKM. The CDR3 sequence: CASRQTGSEAFF. The CDR3 region has the DNA TGTGCCAGCAGGCAGACAGGTTCTGAAGCTTTCTTT.

The chain links TRBV28 to TRBJ1-2; a possible D gene is TRBD1 (5 bases). The CDR3 runs 15 residues. Germline values: CDR1 MDHEN, CDR2 SYDVKM. With 6 bases removed from V and 0 bases from J, the gap between germline ends came to 14 bases. This CDR3 reads CASRRQQITNYGYTF. CDR3 DNA: TGTGCCAGCAGGAGACAGCAAATAACTAACTATGGCTACACCTTC.

This chain links TRBV10-3 with TRBJ1-6; 10 nucleotides line up with TRBD1. V dropped 6 bases and J dropped 9; count of bases not matched to a gene: 5. The CDR3 contains 14 residues. Germline lookup yields CDR1 ENHRY and CDR2 SYGVKD. The CDR3 spells CAISRDRGSSPLHF. CDR3 DNA: TGTGCCATCAGCCGGGACAGGGGATCTTCACCCCTCCACTTT.

The CDR3 region has the DNA TGTGCCAGCTCACCATGGGGCACTAGCACAGATACGCAGTATTTT. It codes for CASSPWGTSTDTQYF. The chain links TRBV18 to TRBJ2-3; D possibly corresponds to TRBD1 (5 bases). The CDR3 length is 15 residues. CDR1 and CDR2 from the germline V gene are KGHSH and LQKENI. The germline V and J ends were trimmed by 2 bases and 0 bases, with 9 bases remaining between them.

The chain uses TRBV18 and TRBJ2-5, with 7 bases aligning to TRBD1. CDR1 is KGHSH and CDR2 is LQKENI in the germline V gene. V trimming: 6 bases; J trimming: 2 bases; junction bases outside the gene matches: 6. The CDR3 spans 14 residues. The CDR3 DNA follows: TGTGCCAGCTCGCCGGGACAGAGACAAGAGACCCAGTACTTC. It codes for CASSPGQRQETQYF.

V usage is TRBV11-2 and J usage is TRBJ2-5, with a tentative D call TRBD2 (5 bases). CDR1 SGHAT and CDR2 FQNNGV come from the germline V gene. The length of the CDR3 is 13 residues. Trimming took 5 bases from V and 5 from J, leaving 12 bases between them. CDR3 nucleotides: TGTGCCAGCAGCCAAGACCCGGGGGAGACCCAGTACTTC. Amino acids: CASSQDPGETQYF.